These 10 T cell receptor beta chains came from one sample sequenced in a study of shared clonotypes between healthy human individuals. Assay: immunoSEQ multiplex PCR; the TCRdb copy retains only in-frame clones and omits some. The sample lists roughly 1,100,000 clones, approximately 70% occurring once. Sequencing was carried out using memory CD4+ T cells sorted from blood. Described subset: CD45RA-negative fraction. The receptors were sampled from a man between 18 and 35 years old in good health.

The chain is built from TRBV6-6 and TRBJ1-2; D ambiguous. Trimming stripped 2 bases from V and 4 bases from J, with 8 bases between. CDR3 length: 13 residues. The germline gives CDR1 MNHNY, CDR2 SVGAGI (reference sequence). The CDR3 loop is CASSYNAVYGYTF. The CDR3 DNA reads as TGTGCCAGCAGTTACAACGCGGTCTATGGCTACACCTTC.

A few counts support this clone. V is TRBV5-4 and J is TRBJ2-5, with 10 bases matching TRBD2. CDR3 length: 17 residues. Germline-derived CDR1 and CDR2 are SGHNT and YYREEE (reference sequence). V lost 0 bases to trimming and J lost 6 bases; unmatched junction nucleotides: 11. This CDR3 is CASSLAGGAGGLKTQYF. The CDR3 DNA reads as TGTGCCAGCAGCTTGGCCGGAGGAGCGGGAGGGCTGAAGACCCAGTACTTC.

The chain recombines TRBV7-9 with TRBJ1-1; the D is unclear. Germline V gene data show CDR1 as SEHNR and CDR2 as FQNEAQ (reference sequence). V was cut by 2 bases and J by 5 bases, with 15 bases left in between. The CDR3 is 15 amino acids. CDR3 sequence (DNA): TGTGCCAGCAGCTTAAGTTGGGGTGCTGGGACTGAAGCTTTCTTT. Its protein is CASSLSWGAGTEAFF.

This chain links TRBV5-1 with TRBJ2-2, with 8 bases that match TRBD1. Germline V gene data show CDR1 as SGHRS and CDR2 as YFSETQ. The CDR3 spans 16 residues. Losses at the gene ends were 5 bases for V and 1 base for J; bases not matched to a gene: 7. The CDR3 DNA sequence: TGCGCCAGCAGAAATACCGGGACAGGGAACACCGGGGAGCTGTTTTTT. Translation: CASRNTGTGNTGELFF.

The rearrangement uses TRBV14 and TRBJ1-6; D may be TRBD1 (5 bases). The CDR3 spans 15 residues. CDR1 is SGHDN, CDR2 FVKESK, per germline. The germline V and J ends were trimmed by 5 bases and 11 bases, with 19 bases remaining between them. The CDR3 DNA sequence: TGTGCCAGCAGCTCCCTAGGGCAGGGTGCGACACCCCTCCACTTT. Translated, it gives CASSSLGQGATPLHF.

In its sample, this clone was seen a few times. This chain uses TRBV18 with TRBJ1-2; D is unclear. The CDR3 covers 13 residues. Between the trimmed V and J ends, which lost 3 bases and 5 bases, there was a span of 10 bases. CDR1 and CDR2 from the germline V gene are KGHSH and LQKENI. The CDR3 region is CASSPIQDYGYTF. The DNA for the CDR3 is TGTGCCAGCTCACCGATTCAAGATTATGGCTACACCTTC. Looking up the rest from reference TRBV18 and TRBJ1-2 gives the full variable domain: NAGVMQNPRHLVRRRGQEARLRCSPMKGHSHVYWYRQLPEEGLKFMVYLQKENIIDESGMPKERFSAEFPKEGPSILRIQQVVRGDSAAYFCASSPIQDYGYTFGSGTRLTVV.

J is TRBJ2-2 and V is TRBV12-5; TRBD1 might be the D (6 bases). CDR1 and CDR2 (germline): LGHNT, FRNRAP. This CDR3 spans 16 amino acids. V dropped 4 bases and J dropped 0 bases, with 12 bases sitting between them. CDR3 DNA sequence: TGTGCTAGTGGTTCGCTCGACAGGTCGAACACCGGGGAGCTGTTTTTT. Translation gives CASGSLDRSNTGELFF.

The J gene is TRBJ2-1, the V gene TRBV5-1; 9 bases match TRBD1. V shed 2 bases, J shed 4 bases, and the junction held 1 base outside the gene matches. This CDR3 is 14 amino acids long. Germline V gives CDR1 SGHRS, CDR2 YFSETQ. For the CDR3, the DNA is TGCGCCAGCAGCTTTGACAGGGGGTACAATGAGCAGTTCTTC. Translating gives CASSFDRGYNEQFF.

This chain joins TRBV7-9 and TRBJ1-3; D unclear. This CDR3 spans 17 amino acids. Trimming removed 3 bases at V and 2 bases at J, with 17 bases between. Per the germline V gene, CDR1 is SEHNR and CDR2 is FQNEAQ (reference sequence). This chain's CDR3 is CASSFLVGRRAGNTIYF. CDR3 bases: TGTGCCAGCAGCTTCCTCGTAGGGCGGAGAGCTGGAAACACCATATATTTT.

V is TRBV10-3 and J is TRBJ1-4; D unclear. Trimming removed 6 bases from V and 8 bases from J, with 16 bases in between. CDR1 is ENHRY, CDR2 SYGVKD, per germline. The CDR3 has 14 residues. CDR3 amino acids: CAIRDDRAGEKLFF. The CDR3 DNA follows: TGTGCCATCAGAGACGATCGGGCGGGCGAAAAACTGTTTTTT.